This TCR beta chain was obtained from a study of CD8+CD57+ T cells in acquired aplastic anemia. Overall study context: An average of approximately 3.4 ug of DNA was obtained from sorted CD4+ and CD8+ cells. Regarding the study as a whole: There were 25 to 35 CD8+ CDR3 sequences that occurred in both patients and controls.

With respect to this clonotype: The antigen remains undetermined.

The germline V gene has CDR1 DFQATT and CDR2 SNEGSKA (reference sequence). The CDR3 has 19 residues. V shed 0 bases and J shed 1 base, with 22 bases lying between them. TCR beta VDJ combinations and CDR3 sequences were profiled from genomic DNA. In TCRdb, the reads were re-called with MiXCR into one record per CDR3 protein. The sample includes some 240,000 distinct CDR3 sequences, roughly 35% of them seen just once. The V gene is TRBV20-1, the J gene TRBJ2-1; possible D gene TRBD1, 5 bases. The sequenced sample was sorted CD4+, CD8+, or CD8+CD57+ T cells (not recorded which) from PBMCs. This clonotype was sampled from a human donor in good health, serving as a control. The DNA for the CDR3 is TGCAGTGCTAGAGATAGTGGGGTTAGCACCCAGGGATCCTACAATGAGCAGTTCTTC. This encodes CSARDSGVSTQGSYNEQFF.